The 13 T cell receptor beta chains given below trace back to one sample, sequenced in a study of blood T cell repertoires in COVID-19. Assay used: immunoSEQ multiplex PCR; TCRdb lists only in-frame clones, some missing. This sample carries 250,000 to 400,000 clones, approximately 89% of them seen once, and the ten largest clones take 1.6%. The sequencing input was peripheral blood. The receptors shown here come from a woman aged 30 to 39 with COVID-19, enrolled during active disease.

The rearrangement uses TRBV28 and TRBJ1-1; D is possibly TRBD1 (6 bases). The CDR3 is 14 residues long. V was clipped by 6 bases and J by 3 bases, with 14 bases between them. Germline V lookup: CDR1 MDHEN, CDR2 SYDVKM. As DNA, the CDR3 is TGTGCCAGCAGGTGGGGGGGCGAACACACTGAAGCTTTCTTT. It translates to CASRWGGEHTEAFF.

The CDR3 nucleotides read TGTGCCAGCAGCGACGGACTGGGCCTCAATGAGCAGTTCTTC. It yields the protein CASSDGLGLNEQFF. The rearrangement uses TRBV9 and TRBJ2-1, with D perhaps TRBD2 (5 bases). This CDR3 is 14 amino acids long. V was pared by 3 bases and J by 6 bases, with 13 bases between. The germline V gene has CDR1 SGDLS and CDR2 YYNGEE. The full variable domain, with the rest looked up from reference TRBV9 and TRBJ2-1, is DSGVTQTPKHLITATGQRVTLRCSPRSGDLSVYWYQQSLDQGLQFLIQYYNGEERAKGNILERFSAQQFPDLHSELNLSSLELGDSALYFCASSDGLGLNEQFFGPGTRLTVL.

The chain recombines TRBV30 with TRBJ1-2; TRBD1 matches at 8 bases. CDR1 is GTSNPN and CDR2 is SVGIG in the germline V gene (reference sequence). V lost 2 bases, J lost 4 bases, and 3 bases stayed unmatched. The CDR3 sequence is 13 residues long. CDR3 protein: CAWSPDRVYGYTF. For the CDR3, the DNA is TGTGCCTGGAGTCCGGACAGGGTCTATGGCTACACCTTC.

This clone was recorded once. The chain is built from TRBV28 and TRBJ1-6, with D possibly matching TRBD1 (5 bases). CDR3 length: 16 amino acids. V was trimmed by 8 bases and J by 1 base, leaving 15 bases between them. Germline V gene lookup returns CDR1 MDHEN and CDR2 SYDVKM. Here the CDR3 DNA reads TGTGCCAGCGAAATACTACAGGAGTCCTATAATTCACCCCTCCACTTT. Its translation is CASEILQESYNSPLHF. Variable domain in full (rest from reference TRBV28 and TRBJ1-6): DVKVTQSSRYLVKRTGEKVFLECVQDMDHENMFWYRQDPGLGLRLIYFSYDVKMKEKGDIPEGYSVSREKKERFSLILESASTNQTSMYLCASEILQESYNSPLHFGNGTRLTVT.

This clone was observed a single time. The chain links TRBV4-3 to TRBJ2-3; no firm D call. CDR1 and CDR2 from the germline V gene are LGHNA and YSLEER. CDR3 size: 14 residues. The V end lost 0 bases, the J end lost 0 bases, and 4 bases lay between the germline ends. CDR3 sequence: CASSQDLSTDTQYF. The CDR3 DNA reads TGCGCCAGCAGCCAAGATCTCAGCACAGATACGCAGTATTTT.

The V call is TRBV18, the J call TRBJ2-1; maybe TRBD2 (5 bases). This CDR3 spans 14 amino acids. V was pared by 3 bases and J by 4 bases, with 10 bases between. Per the germline V gene, CDR1 is KGHSH and CDR2 is LQKENI. The CDR3 reads CASSPSSGYNEQFF. As DNA, the CDR3 is TGTGCCAGCTCACCTTCGAGCGGATACAATGAGCAGTTCTTC.

This clone was found once. J is TRBJ1-5 and V is TRBV19; 11 nucleotides agree with TRBD1. This CDR3 has 18 amino acids. The germline CDR1 and CDR2 sequences are LNHDA and SQIVND (reference sequence). V lost 1 base, J lost 2 bases, and 7 bases stayed unmatched. CDR3 in amino acids: CASSIGFRTGGRNQPQHF. CDR3 sequence (DNA): TGTGCCAGTAGTATAGGATTTAGGACAGGGGGCCGCAATCAGCCCCAGCATTTT. The variable domain in full, with the rest retrieved from reference TRBV19 and TRBJ1-5, is DGGITQSPKYLFRKEGQNVTLSCEQNLNHDAMYWYRQDPGQGLRLIYYSQIVNDFQKGDIAEGYSVSREKKESFPLTVTSAQKNPTAFYLCASSIGFRTGGRNQPQHFGDGTRLSIL.

The V gene is TRBV5-6, the J gene TRBJ2-7; D is possibly TRBD1 (6 bases). Germline CDR1 reads SGHDT; CDR2 reads YYEEEE. With 1 base removed from V and 5 bases from J, the gap between germline ends came to 16 bases. The CDR3 runs to 15 residues. The CDR3 sequence is CASSLYTGISHEQYF. CDR3 bases: TGTGCCAGCAGCTTGTACACAGGGATCAGCCACGAGCAGTACTTC.

The rearrangement links TRBV19 to TRBJ2-7; the D gene is possibly TRBD1 (5 bases). This CDR3 is built from 13 residues. V was cut by 5 bases and J by 3 bases, with 11 bases left in between. CDR1 is LNHDA, CDR2 SQIVND, per germline (reference sequence). The CDR3 protein is CASSATDGYEQYF. The DNA of the CDR3 is TGTGCCAGTAGTGCGACAGACGGCTACGAGCAGTACTTC.

V gene TRBV11-3 combines with J gene TRBJ2-1; 7 bases align to TRBD2. The V and J ends lost 5 bases and 12 bases, in that order; junction bases with no gene match: 13. CDR1 and CDR2 from the germline V gene are SGHNT and YENEEA. The CDR3 has 14 residues. Written as DNA, the CDR3 is TGTGCCAGCAGCCCCTCCCTGGGAGGGAGCCGGCAGTTCTTC. It encodes CASSPSLGGSRQFF.

The genes are TRBV7-9 and TRBJ2-2; 8 bases line up with TRBD1. Germline V gene data show CDR1 as SEHNR and CDR2 as FQNEAQ (reference sequence). The J segment lost 5 bases and the V segment lost 4 bases, leaving 12 bases of the junction unmatched. The CDR3 has 17 amino acids. The CDR3 spells CASSSGQGVGVTGELFF. DNA of the CDR3: TGTGCCAGCAGCTCCGGACAGGGAGTTGGGGTTACCGGGGAGCTGTTTTTT.

The gene calls are TRBV28 and TRBJ2-1; 9 positions agree with TRBD2. The CDR3 totals 18 residues. V gave up 3 bases and J gave up 0 bases; unmatched junction bases: 9. CDR1 MDHEN and CDR2 SYDVKM come from the germline V gene. For the CDR3, the DNA is TGTGCCAGCAGTTTCTTGGGACTAGCAGAACGCTCCTACAATGAGCAGTTCTTC. Translated: CASSFLGLAERSYNEQFF.

CDR3 coding DNA: TGCGCCAGCACTCCATTCAGTCGGGGTGTAAATGAAAAACTGTTTTTT. Its protein product is CASTPFSRGVNEKLFF. J is TRBJ1-4 and V is TRBV5-1; D unclear. This CDR3 spans 16 amino acids. V was shortened by 6 bases and J by 5 bases, with 20 bases between the two germline ends. The germline V gene encodes CDR1 SGHRS and CDR2 YFSETQ.